This entry features one T cell receptor beta chain sequence. This entry is derived from a study of blood T cell repertoires in COVID-19. As originally analysed: Reference gene primer amplification yielded estimated nucleated cell counts. This table comes from immunoSEQ multiplex PCR, and its TCRdb copy is limited to in-frame clones, with some not included. V and J calls and clone size are as listed in that table; D and trimming were resolved from the DNA. The data show about 410,000 clones, with around 89% seen just once and about 1.6% held by the top ten. Deletions cut 11 bases from V and 1 base from J, with 14 bases between. This CDR3 has 13 amino acids. Germline assignment: CDR1 SNHLY and CDR2 FYNNEI.

The chain links TRBV2 to TRBJ1-1; D possibly corresponds to TRBD1 (5 bases). This clonotype was obtained from a woman aged 40 to 49 with COVID-19, enrolled during active disease. Sequencing was done on a sample of peripheral blood. The CDR3 reads CAGSTDANTEAFF. The CDR3 DNA reads TGTGCCGGCTCGACAGACGCGAACACTGAAGCTTTCTTT.